These 18 T cell receptor beta chains came from one sample sequenced in a study of PD-1 blockade in classical Hodgkin lymphoma. Profiling relied on immunoSEQ multiplex PCR, and the TCRdb table lists in-frame clones only, not all of them. The data hold 38,000 or so clones, with more than 75% observed a single time. Each patient's relapse followed autologous stem cell transplantation, and brentuximab vedotin exposure varied. This material consisted of peripheral blood mononuclear cells (PBMCs), taken at baseline. The receptors here all came from a human donor with classical Hodgkin lymphoma.

The chain has TRBV5-4 and TRBJ2-7; a possible D gene is TRBD1 (5 bases). Trimming stripped 5 bases from V and 6 bases from J, with 21 bases between. Germline V gene data show CDR1 as SGHNT and CDR2 as YYREEE (reference sequence). The CDR3 runs to 15 residues. CDR3 nucleotides: TGTGCCAGCAGGTCGTACGACAGATCCTCCCTCGAGCAGTACTTC. It yields the protein CASRSYDRSSLEQYF.

This rearrangement joins TRBV28 to TRBJ1-5; D remains unclear. V lost 1 base to trimming and J lost 4 bases, with 11 bases between them. Per the germline V gene, CDR1 is MDHEN and CDR2 is SYDVKM. The length of the CDR3 is 15 residues. The CDR3 reads CASSLSSGGNQPQHF. The CDR3 DNA reads as TGTGCCAGCAGTTTATCCTCGGGAGGAAATCAGCCCCAGCATTTT.

The chain has TRBV7-3 and TRBJ2-5; TRBD2 might be the D (6 bases). The CDR3 has 13 residues. Germline CDR1 SGHTA, CDR2 FQGTGA. Between the trimmed V and J ends, which lost 5 bases and 5 bases, there was a span of 12 bases. CDR3 sequence: CASSNSGGETQYF. Here the CDR3 DNA reads TGTGCCAGCAGCAACTCCGGAGGGGAGACCCAGTACTTC.

The chain couples TRBV15 to TRBJ2-4; 7 bases line up with TRBD1. Germline assignment: CDR1 LNHNV and CDR2 YYDKDF (reference sequence). This CDR3 has 13 amino acids. V lost 2 bases, J lost 12 bases, and 7 bases stayed unmatched. The CDR3 is CATSRKDRASQYF. CDR3 coding DNA: TGTGCCACCAGCAGAAAAGACAGGGCTTCTCAGTACTTC.

V and J are TRBV5-4 and TRBJ1-1; tentative D call: TRBD1 (6 bases). CDR1 is SGHNT, CDR2 YYREEE, per germline (reference sequence). The CDR3 spans 14 residues. V was cut by 3 bases and J by 0 bases, with 9 bases left in between. The CDR3, as DNA: TGTGCCAGCAGCTCGGGACAAATGAACACTGAAGCTTTCTTT. It is translated as CASSSGQMNTEAFF.

Here the CDR3 DNA reads TGTGCCAGCAGCCCCGGACTATCAAGCACAGATACGCAGTATTTT. It codes for CASSPGLSSTDTQYF. The chain employs TRBV9 and TRBJ2-3, with D perhaps matching TRBD2 (6 bases). Trimming left V 4 bases short and J 0 bases short, with 12 bases between. Germline lookup yields CDR1 SGDLS and CDR2 YYNGEE. This CDR3 is built from 15 residues.

This chain connects TRBV5-1 to TRBJ2-7, with 10 positions matching TRBD2. Germline loops: CDR1 SGHRS, CDR2 YFSETQ. V shed 3 bases and J 2 bases; nucleotides not matched to a gene: 5. The CDR3 totals 15 residues. CDR3 in amino acids: CASSWTSGGAYEQYF. The CDR3 DNA is TGCGCCAGCAGCTGGACTAGCGGAGGAGCCTACGAGCAGTACTTC. The full variable domain, completed using reference TRBV5-1 and TRBJ2-7, is KAGVTQTPRYLIKTRGQQVTLSCSPISGHRSVSWYQQTPGQGLQFLFEYFSETQRNKGNFPGRFSGRQFSNSRSEMNVSTLELGDSALYLCASSWTSGGAYEQYFGPGTRLTVT.

This chain joins TRBV19 and TRBJ2-5, with TRBD2 as a possible D gene (5 bases). This CDR3 region has 15 residues. V gave up 7 bases and J gave up 1 base, with 16 bases separating them. Looked up from germline, CDR1 is LNHDA and CDR2 is SQIVND (reference sequence). The CDR3 is CASTDRGSPQETQYF. DNA for the CDR3: TGTGCCAGTACCGATCGGGGATCACCCCAAGAGACCCAGTACTTC.

The chain joins TRBV18 to TRBJ2-7, with a weak D call TRBD2 (6 bases). The CDR3 spans 14 residues. Germline lookup yields CDR1 KGHSH and CDR2 LQKENI. The germline V and J ends were trimmed by 6 bases and 0 bases, with 12 bases remaining between them. CDR3 amino acids: CASSPREHSYEQYF. Here the CDR3 DNA reads TGTGCCAGCTCCCCCCGGGAGCACTCCTACGAGCAGTACTTC.

This chain joins TRBV18 and TRBJ2-1; D is uncertain. V lost 3 bases and J 7 bases, leaving 7 bases between the germline ends. Germline lookup yields CDR1 KGHSH and CDR2 LQKENI. The CDR3 length is 12 residues. CDR3 in DNA: TGTGCCAGCTCACCTCAGGCTAATGAGCAGTTCTTC. Translated, it gives CASSPQANEQFF.

The rearrangement links TRBV19 to TRBJ2-1; D is unresolved. Germline V lookup: CDR1 LNHDA, CDR2 SQIVND (reference sequence). This CDR3 has 15 residues. Between the trimmed V and J ends, which lost 1 base and 4 bases, there was a span of 11 bases. The CDR3 coding sequence is TGTGCCAGTAGTATAGGGGGTTCTCCTTACAATGAGCAGTTCTTC. It codes for CASSIGGSPYNEQFF.

In this sample, this clone turned up a few times. The rearrangement joins TRBV29-1 to TRBJ1-1; 7 bases fit TRBD1. Germline CDR1 SQVTM, CDR2 ANQGSEA. The CDR3 covers 11 residues. The CDR3 region has the DNA TGCAGTGGCAGGGGGAAGACTGAAGCTTTCTTT. It translates to CSGRGKTEAFF.

This chain joins TRBV18 and TRBJ2-7; TRBD2 agrees at 8 bases. Looked up from germline, CDR1 is KGHSH and CDR2 is LQKENI. The CDR3 loop spans 14 amino acids. The V and J ends lost 6 bases and 5 bases, in that order; junction bases with no gene match: 9. This CDR3 reads CASSPLAGPHEQYF. The CDR3, as DNA: TGTGCCAGCTCGCCTCTAGCGGGCCCTCACGAGCAGTACTTC.

This chain connects TRBV4-3 to TRBJ2-7; possible D gene TRBD2, 5 bases. This CDR3 contains 16 residues. V shed 0 bases and J shed 0 bases, with 12 bases lying between them. Germline assignment: CDR1 LGHNA and CDR2 YSLEER. The CDR3 nucleotides are TGCGCCAGCAGCCAAGATTACCCTGGGAGCTCCTACGAGCAGTACTTC. Translating it yields CASSQDYPGSSYEQYF.

The chain carries TRBV7-8 and TRBJ2-7; weak D call: TRBD1 (6 bases). Trimming shortened V by 1 base and J by 2 bases, and 12 bases separated the two germline ends. Germline CDR1 reads SGHVS; CDR2 reads FQNEAQ. The CDR3 runs to 15 residues. This CDR3 is CASSLVPGATYEQYF. As DNA, the CDR3 is TGTGCCAGCAGCTTAGTCCCAGGGGCAACCTACGAGCAGTACTTC.

The V and J genes are TRBV25-1 and TRBJ1-4; 8 bases agree with TRBD1. Germline CDR1 reads MGHDK; CDR2 reads SYGVNS. V lost 1 base and J lost 8; bases outside the gene matches: 6. This CDR3 has 15 residues. As DNA, the CDR3 is TGTGCCAGCAGTGAATTGGGACAGGTCGGCGAAAAACTGTTTTTT. Its protein product is CASSELGQVGEKLFF.

This clone showed up just a few times. The junction departs from germline at one end; a sequencing error may be responsible. The chain is built from TRBV5-1 and TRBJ2-2; D unresolved. The CDR3 runs 13 residues. Germline V CDR1 and CDR2: SGHRS, YFSETQ. In nucleotides, the CDR3 is TGTGCCAGCAGCTTGGGTCCCAGGTGGGAGCTGTTTTTT. It translates to CASSLGPRWELFF.

J is TRBJ2-1 and V is TRBV19, with 11 bases aligning to TRBD1. Unmatched junction bases numbered 11, after V lost 7 bases and J lost 9 bases. This CDR3 region has 15 residues. The V gene's germline CDR1 is LNHDA and CDR2 SQIVND (reference sequence). CDR3 in DNA: TGTGCCAGTACCCTACAAGGGACAGGGGGTAGTGAGCAGTTCTTC. This codes for CASTLQGTGGSEQFF.